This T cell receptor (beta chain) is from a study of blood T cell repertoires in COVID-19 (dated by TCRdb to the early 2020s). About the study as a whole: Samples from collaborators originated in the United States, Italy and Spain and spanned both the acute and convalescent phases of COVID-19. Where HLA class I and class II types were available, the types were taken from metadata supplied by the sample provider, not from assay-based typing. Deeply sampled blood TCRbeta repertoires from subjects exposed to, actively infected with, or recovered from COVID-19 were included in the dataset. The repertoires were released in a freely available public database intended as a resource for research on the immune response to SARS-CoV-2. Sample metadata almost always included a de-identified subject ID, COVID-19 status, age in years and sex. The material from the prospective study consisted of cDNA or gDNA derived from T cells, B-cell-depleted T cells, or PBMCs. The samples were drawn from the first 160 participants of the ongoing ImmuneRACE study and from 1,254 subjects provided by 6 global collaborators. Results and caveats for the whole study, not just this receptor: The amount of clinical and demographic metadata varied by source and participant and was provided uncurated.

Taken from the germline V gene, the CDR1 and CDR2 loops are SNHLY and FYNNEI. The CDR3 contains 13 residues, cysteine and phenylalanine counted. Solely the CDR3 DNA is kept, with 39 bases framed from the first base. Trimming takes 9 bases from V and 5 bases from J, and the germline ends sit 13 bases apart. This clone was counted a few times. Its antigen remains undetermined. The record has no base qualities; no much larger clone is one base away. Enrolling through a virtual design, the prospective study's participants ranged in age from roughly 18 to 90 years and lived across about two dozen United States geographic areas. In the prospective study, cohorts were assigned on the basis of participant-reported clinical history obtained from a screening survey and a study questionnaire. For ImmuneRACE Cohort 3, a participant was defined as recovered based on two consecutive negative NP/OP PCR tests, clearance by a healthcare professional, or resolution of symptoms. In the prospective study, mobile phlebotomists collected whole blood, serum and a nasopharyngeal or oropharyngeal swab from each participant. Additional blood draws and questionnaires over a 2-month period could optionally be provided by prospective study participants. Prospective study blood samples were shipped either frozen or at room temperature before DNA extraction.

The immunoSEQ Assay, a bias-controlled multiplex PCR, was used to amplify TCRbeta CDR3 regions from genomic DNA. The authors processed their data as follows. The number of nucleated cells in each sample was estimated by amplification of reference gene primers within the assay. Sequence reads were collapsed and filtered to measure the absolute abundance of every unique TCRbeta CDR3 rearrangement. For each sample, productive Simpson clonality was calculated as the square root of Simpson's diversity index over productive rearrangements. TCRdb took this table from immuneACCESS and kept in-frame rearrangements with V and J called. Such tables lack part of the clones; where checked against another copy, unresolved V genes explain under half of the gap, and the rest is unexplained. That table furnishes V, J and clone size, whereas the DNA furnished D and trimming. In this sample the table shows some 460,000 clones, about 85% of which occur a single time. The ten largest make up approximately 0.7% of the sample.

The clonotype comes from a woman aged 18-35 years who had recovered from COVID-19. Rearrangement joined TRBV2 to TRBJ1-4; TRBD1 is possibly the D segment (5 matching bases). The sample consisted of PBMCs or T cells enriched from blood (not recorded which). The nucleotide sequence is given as TGTGCCAGTACCGGGACTGAGAATGAAAAACTGTTTTTT. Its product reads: CASTGTENEKLFF.